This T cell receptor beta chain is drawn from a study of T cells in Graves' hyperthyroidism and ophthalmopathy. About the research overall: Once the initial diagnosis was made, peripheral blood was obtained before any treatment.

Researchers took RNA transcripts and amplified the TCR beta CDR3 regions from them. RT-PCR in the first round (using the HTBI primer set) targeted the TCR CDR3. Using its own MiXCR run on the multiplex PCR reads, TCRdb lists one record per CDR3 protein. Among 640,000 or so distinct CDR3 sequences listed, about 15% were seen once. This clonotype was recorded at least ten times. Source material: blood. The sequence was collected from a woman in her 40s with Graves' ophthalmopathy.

The CDR3 coding sequence is TGTGCCAGCAGCCACCAAGGGGCTAGCGGGAGGGCCATGTACGAGCAGTACTTC. Amino acid sequence: CASSHQGASGRAMYEQYF. The V call is TRBV28, the J call TRBJ2-7; 12 nucleotides line up with TRBD2. The CDR3 contains 18 residues. V shed 6 bases and J 4 bases; nucleotides not matched to a gene: 16. Germline V gene sequence: CDR1 MDHEN, CDR2 SYDVKM.